This entry is about one T cell receptor beta chain. Measured with immunoSEQ multiplex PCR; TCRdb has only the in-frame clones, and not every one. The sample holds about 41,000 clones, more than 75% seen once. The data originate from a study of OX40 agonist ivuxolimab in advanced cancers. About the study: Patients treated during dose escalation were battling hepatocellular carcinoma, melanoma, renal cell or head and neck cancer. The group had a mean age of roughly 56 years, ranged from about 23 to 85, and was just under 85% male.

Any history of autoimmune disease or systemic immunosuppression disqualified patients. The CDR3 is made up of 16 amino acids. Germline V gene sequence: CDR1 GTSNPN, CDR2 SVGIG (reference sequence). V lost 3 bases, J lost 3 bases, and 21 bases lay in between. The clonotype was recovered from an adult with an advanced solid tumor such as melanoma, head and neck, liver or kidney cancer. The chain employs TRBV30 and TRBJ2-7; unclear D gene. Sample: CD4+ or CD8+ T cells sorted from blood, taken in a trial of the OX40 agonist ivuxolimab. The CDR3 protein is CAWSPIGKGKFYEQYF. CDR3 nucleotides: TGTGCCTGGAGCCCAATAGGTAAAGGGAAATTCTACGAGCAGTACTTC. The variable domain in full, completed from reference TRBV30 and TRBJ2-7, reads SQTIHQWPATLVQPVGSPLSLECTVEGTSNPNLYWYRQAAGRGLQLLFYSVGIGQISSEVPQNLSASRPQDRQFILSSKKLLLSDSGFYLCAWSPIGKGKFYEQYFGPGTRLTVT.